The T cell receptor (beta chain) described here comes from a study of radiation and T cells in renal cell carcinoma. Sample time point: baseline pretreatment blood. Regarding treatment: 15 Gy SBRT to primary tumor, nephrectomy 4 weeks later. CDR3 size: 11 residues. Per the germline V gene, CDR1 is SNHLY and CDR2 is FYNNEI. V was clipped by 4 bases and J by 5 bases, with 2 bases between them. The assay was immunoSEQ multiplex PCR, and TCRdb's table has in-frame clones only and misses some. The sample has about 59,000 clones, 60% to 85% seen once. This specimen was blood, taken from a patient whose treatment included radiotherapy and nephrectomy. The rearrangement joins TRBV2 to TRBJ2-2; D is unclear. The source of this sequence is a man in his 60s with renal cell carcinoma. CDR3 amino acids: CASSATGELFF. The CDR3 DNA sequence: TGTGCCAGCAGTGCGACCGGGGAGCTGTTTTTT.